These 20 T cell receptor beta chains share one sample of origin, sequenced in a study of cytomegalovirus exposure and HLA in healthy donors. PCR primers comprised 60 Vbeta and 13 Jbeta primers. Clones were sequenced by immunoSEQ multiplex PCR, and TCRdb holds only the in-frame ones, with some missing. Here the sample spans about 140,000 clones, just under 80% being singletons. The sequenced sample was PBMCs. The receptor source for this set is a male donor in good health and CMV-seronegative.

The chain carries TRBV6-5 and TRBJ2-2; D unresolved. Germline V gene lookup returns CDR1 MNHEY and CDR2 SVGAGI. The CDR3 contains 11 residues. Trimming shortened V by 4 bases and J by 7 bases, and 4 bases separated the two germline ends. The DNA for the CDR3 is TGTGCCAGCAGTTCACACGGGGAGCTGTTTTTT. Its protein product is CASSSHGELFF.

The chain carries TRBV11-2 and TRBJ2-7; TRBD1 is a possible D gene (6 bases). CDR3 length: 12 amino acids. The V gene's germline CDR1 is SGHAT and CDR2 FQNNGV. V was trimmed by 5 bases and J by 4 bases, leaving 9 bases between them. DNA for the CDR3: TGTGCCAGCAGCATACAGGGATACGAGCAGTACTTC. It yields the protein CASSIQGYEQYF.

The chain recombines TRBV5-1 with TRBJ1-1; D remains unclear. The germline V and J ends were trimmed by 4 bases and 0 bases, with 7 bases remaining between them. CDR1 is SGHRS and CDR2 is YFSETQ in the germline V gene. CDR3 size: 13 residues. The CDR3 sequence is CASSLKMNTEAFF. The CDR3 nucleotides are TGCGCCAGCAGCCTAAAAATGAACACTGAAGCTTTCTTT.

This clone showed up just once. The V call is TRBV7-2, the J call TRBJ2-1, with 10 positions matching TRBD2. Unmatched junction bases numbered 6, after V lost 2 bases and J lost 5 bases. Germline V CDR1 and CDR2: SGHTA, FQGNSA. The CDR3 totals 16 residues. The CDR3 region is CASSLSGAGGHNEQFF. Written as DNA, the CDR3 is TGTGCCAGCAGCTTATCCGGAGCGGGGGGGCACAATGAGCAGTTCTTC.

This sequence joins TRBV13 and TRBJ2-7; D perhaps matches TRBD1 (6 bases). The V end was cut by 3 bases, the J end by 2 bases, with 11 bases between. The CDR3 has 14 amino acids. CDR1 is PRHDT and CDR2 is FYEKMQ in the germline V gene (reference sequence). This chain's CDR3 is CASSFRDTAYEQYF. The CDR3 DNA sequence: TGTGCCAGCAGCTTCCGGGACACGGCCTACGAGCAGTACTTC.

CDR3 sequence: CASRGTEGSEQFF. The CDR3 nucleotides are TGTGCCAGCAGAGGGACGGAGGGTAGTGAGCAGTTCTTC. V usage is TRBV2 and J usage is TRBJ2-1, with a possible D match to TRBD2 (6 bases). Germline-derived CDR1 and CDR2 are SNHLY and FYNNEI. This CDR3 comprises 13 residues. Trimming left V 6 bases short and J 9 bases short, with 15 bases between.

This chain joins TRBV5-1 and TRBJ1-3, with D uncertain. Looked up from germline, CDR1 is SGHRS and CDR2 is YFSETQ. The CDR3 spans 14 residues. The germline V and J ends were trimmed by 4 bases and 2 bases, with 10 bases remaining between them. This chain's CDR3 is CASSISVPGNTIYF. DNA of the CDR3: TGCGCCAGCAGCATCAGCGTTCCTGGAAACACCATATATTTT.

This clone was detected only a few times. The chain has TRBV10-2 and TRBJ1-4; D might be TRBD1 (5 bases). The CDR3 sequence is 16 residues long. Germline V gives CDR1 WSHSY, CDR2 SAAADI. V was clipped by 2 bases and J by 0 bases, with 10 bases between them. The CDR3 is CASSEGRVTTNEKLFF. CDR3 DNA: TGCGCCAGCAGTGAGGGCAGGGTTACAACTAATGAAAAACTGTTTTTT.

The V call is TRBV7-8, the J call TRBJ1-5; a weak D match, TRBD1 (5 bases). This CDR3 has 15 residues. Germline CDR1 reads SGHVS; CDR2 reads FQNEAQ. Between the trimmed V and J ends, which lost 4 bases and 3 bases, there was a span of 13 bases. Written as DNA, the CDR3 is TGTGCCAGCAGCTATGGGGGGGTCCTCAATCAGCCCCAGCATTTT. This sequence encodes CASSYGGVLNQPQHF.

This clone appeared once. This chain connects TRBV9 to TRBJ1-1; D is perhaps TRBD1 (6 bases). The germline V and J ends were trimmed by 0 bases and 9 bases, with 12 bases remaining between them. Germline CDR1 SGDLS, CDR2 YYNGEE. The length of the CDR3 is 13 residues. CDR3 protein: CASSVDREGKAFF. CDR3 nucleotides: TGTGCCAGCAGCGTAGACAGGGAGGGAAAAGCTTTCTTT.

The table lists this clone with a few counts. The chain combines TRBV5-1 with TRBJ2-2, with D maybe TRBD2 (6 bases). The V gene lost 3 bases and the J gene lost 0 bases, with 9 bases spanning the gap. Looked up from germline, CDR1 is SGHRS and CDR2 is YFSETQ. The CDR3 runs 15 residues. The CDR3, as DNA: TGCGCCAGCAGCTCGACTAGACCGAACACCGGGGAGCTGTTTTTT. Encoded protein: CASSSTRPNTGELFF.

The rearrangement links TRBV4-2 to TRBJ2-2, with 9 bases matching TRBD1. Trimming at V came to 3 bases and at J to 4 bases, leaving 6 bases not matched to a gene. CDR3 length: 16 residues. Germline V gene sequence: CDR1 LGHNA, CDR2 YNFKEQ. The CDR3 here is CASSHGQGRSTGELFF. The CDR3, as DNA: TGTGCCAGCAGCCACGGACAGGGGAGGAGCACCGGGGAGCTGTTTTTT.

V usage is TRBV5-4 and J usage is TRBJ1-1, with 7 bases that match TRBD1. Unmatched junction bases numbered 10, after V lost 4 bases and J lost 4 bases. Germline lookup yields CDR1 SGHNT and CDR2 YYREEE (reference sequence). The CDR3 loop spans 15 amino acids. The CDR3 DNA follows: TGTGCCAGCAGCCACGGAACAGGGGCGGGCACTGAAGCTTTCTTT. Residues: CASSHGTGAGTEAFF.

This clone came up a few times. The rearrangement uses TRBV7-2 and TRBJ1-5; D perhaps matches TRBD1 (5 bases). V lost 8 bases and J 6 bases, leaving 20 bases between the germline ends. This CDR3 contains 15 residues. Germline CDR1 reads SGHTA; CDR2 reads FQGNSA. This CDR3 is CASSFLAGRSQPQHF. CDR3 sequence (DNA): TGTGCCAGCTCCTTCCTGGCAGGGAGGAGTCAGCCCCAGCATTTT.

This clone was seen a few times. The chain links TRBV6-5 to TRBJ1-6, with D perhaps matching TRBD1 (5 bases). V was clipped by 2 bases and J by 6 bases, with 8 bases between them. Germline CDR1 reads MNHEY; CDR2 reads SVGAGI. CDR3 length: 14 amino acids. CDR3 sequence: CASSYVTVNSPLHF. CDR3 sequence (DNA): TGTGCCAGCAGTTACGTGACAGTTAATTCACCCCTCCACTTT.

This rearrangement joins TRBV30 to TRBJ1-4; D might be TRBD1 (6 bases). CDR1 and CDR2 from the germline V gene are GTSNPN and SVGIG (reference sequence). CDR3 length: 13 amino acids. Trimming removed 2 bases from V and 10 bases from J, with 14 bases in between. The CDR3 sequence: CAWSPNREGKLFF. The CDR3 nucleotides read TGTGCCTGGAGTCCTAACAGGGAGGGAAAACTGTTTTTT.

This clone was seen a handful of times. This chain joins TRBV6-5 and TRBJ2-1, with D maybe TRBD1 (5 bases). CDR3 size: 13 residues. The V end lost 5 bases, the J end lost 3 bases, and 8 bases lay between the germline ends. Germline-derived CDR1 and CDR2 are MNHEY and SVGAGI. For the CDR3, the DNA is TGTGCCAGCAGTGAAGGGGACTACAATGAGCAGTTCTTC. It yields the protein CASSEGDYNEQFF.

The rearrangement uses TRBV30 and TRBJ1-5; D might be TRBD1 (5 bases). Germline V gene lookup returns CDR1 GTSNPN and CDR2 SVGIG (reference sequence). With 8 bases removed from V and 4 bases from J, the gap between germline ends came to 12 bases. The CDR3 covers 12 residues. The CDR3 coding sequence is TGTGCCCTGGATGGGGGGAATCAGCCCCAGCATTTT. Protein: CALDGGNQPQHF. The variable domain in full, with the rest retrieved from reference TRBV30 and TRBJ1-5, is SQTIHQWPATLVQPVGSPLSLECTVEGTSNPNLYWYRQAAGRGLQLLFYSVGIGQISSEVPQNLSASRPQDRQFILSSKKLLLSDSGFYLCALDGGNQPQHFGDGTRLSIL.

This chain uses TRBV12-5 with TRBJ2-7, with a possible D match to TRBD1 (6 bases). Germline V gene data show CDR1 as LGHNT and CDR2 as FRNRAP. CDR3 size: 13 residues. V lost 2 bases to trimming and J lost 6 bases, with 11 bases between them. CDR3 protein: CASGLSTGFEQYF. As DNA, the CDR3 is TGTGCTAGTGGTTTGTCCACAGGGTTCGAGCAGTACTTC.

V usage is TRBV13 and J usage is TRBJ2-1; 7 bases map to TRBD1. Germline V CDR1 and CDR2: PRHDT, FYEKMQ (reference sequence). Trimming at V came to 4 bases and at J to 10 bases, leaving 16 bases not matched to a gene. This CDR3 comprises 16 residues. CDR3 loop: CASSSPLRTGVTEQFF. The CDR3 coding sequence is TGTGCCAGCAGCTCACCCCTTCGGACAGGTGTAACCGAGCAGTTCTTC. Filled out from reference TRBV13 and TRBJ2-1, the complete variable domain reads AAGVIQSPRHLIKEKRETATLKCYPIPRHDTVYWYQQGPGQDPQFLISFYEKMQSDKGSIPDRFSAQQFSDYHSELNMSSLELGDSALYFCASSSPLRTGVTEQFFGPGTRLTVL.